This TCR beta chain was identified during a study of blood T cell repertoires in COVID-19 (TCRdb year 2020). About the full investigation: Collaborator samples came from the United States, Italy and Spain and covered acute and convalescent phases of COVID-19. Deeply sampled blood TCRbeta repertoires from subjects exposed to, actively infected with, or recovered from COVID-19 were included in the dataset. The sample metadata nearly always contained a de-identified subject ID, COVID-19 status, age in years and sex. A freely available public database, intended as a resource for researchers studying the immune response to SARS-CoV-2, is where the repertoires were released. The prospective study material was composed of cDNA or gDNA derived from T cells, B-cell-depleted T cells, or PBMCs. HLA class I and class II types, where available, came from metadata supplied by the sample provider rather than from assay-based typing. Samples came from the ongoing ImmuneRACE study (first 160 participants) plus 1,254 subjects from 6 global collaborators. On the study overall, not on this receptor specifically: Clinical and demographic metadata were provided uncurated, with the amount varying by source and participant.

From the cysteine up to the phenylalanine, the CDR3 has a length of 15 residues. The sequence is cut down to CDR3 DNA, 45 bases in frame from base 1. CDR1 SEHNR and CDR2 FQNEAQ are derived from the germline V gene (reference sequence). Trimming at the junction amounts to 5 bases on V and 10 bases on J, and the germline ends lie 21 bases apart. The immunoSEQ Assay, a bias-controlled multiplex PCR, was used to amplify TCRbeta CDR3 regions from genomic DNA. Per the source publication's procedure: The number of nucleated cells in each sample was estimated by amplification of reference gene primers within the assay. Sequence reads were collapsed and filtered to measure the absolute abundance of every unique TCRbeta CDR3 rearrangement. For each sample, productive Simpson clonality was calculated by taking the square root of Simpson's diversity index across productive rearrangements. This immuneACCESS table, as held by TCRdb, lists in-frame sequences with V and J called but not all clones. Of the missing ones, under half trace to an unresolved V gene in checked studies; the others have no known cause. V and J calls and clone size are those listed in that table; D and trimming were worked out from the DNA. The sample profile shows approximately 70,000 clones; over 75% of them were found once. The ten largest clones capture 6.6% of the sample.

As to this clone: Its antigen specificity is not known. Base qualities are missing; no much larger clone stands one base away.

Collaborating institutions collected whole blood in K2EDTA tubes following their own protocols. For TCRbeta analysis, collaborators shipped samples as frozen whole blood, isolated PBMCs, or DNA extracted from either of those sample types. Sequenced sample: peripheral blood. Here the chain combines TRBV7-9 and TRBJ2-1; a weak D assignment points to TRBD2 (6 bases agree). This TCR was sampled from a man in his fifties with active COVID-19. The CDR3 corresponds to CASSRDLGGTVEQFF. The DNA sequence follows: TGTGCCAGCAGCCGCGATTTGGGGGGAACCGTAGAGCAGTTCTTC.